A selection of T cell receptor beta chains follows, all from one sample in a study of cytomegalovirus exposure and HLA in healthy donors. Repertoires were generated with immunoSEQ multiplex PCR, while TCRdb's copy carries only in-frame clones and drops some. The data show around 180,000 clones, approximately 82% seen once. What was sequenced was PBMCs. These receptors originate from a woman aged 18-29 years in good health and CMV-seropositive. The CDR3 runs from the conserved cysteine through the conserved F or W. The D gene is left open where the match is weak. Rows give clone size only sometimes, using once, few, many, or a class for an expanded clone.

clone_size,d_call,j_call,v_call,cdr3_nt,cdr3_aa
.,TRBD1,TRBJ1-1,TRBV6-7,TGTGCCAGCAGTTACTACAGGGGGCTTTTGAACACTGAAGCTTTCTTT,CASSYYRGLLNTEAFF
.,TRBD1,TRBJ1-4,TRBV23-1,TGCGCCAGCAGTCAAGGGGACAGGGGAGGTGGCGAAAAACTGTTTTTT,CASSQGDRGGGEKLFF
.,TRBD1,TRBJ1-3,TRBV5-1,TGCGCCAGCAGCTTAGACCGGGACAGGGCTGGAAACACCATATATTTT,CASSLDRDRAGNTIYF
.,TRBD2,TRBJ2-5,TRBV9,TGTGCCAGCAGCGTAAGGACTAGCGGGGGGGGACAAGAGACCCAGTACTTC,CASSVRTSGGGQETQYF
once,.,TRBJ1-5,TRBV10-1,TGCGCCAGCAGTGAATTGAGGGTTAGCAATCAGCCCCAGCATTTT,CASSELRVSNQPQHF
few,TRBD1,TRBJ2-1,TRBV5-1,TGCGCCAGCAGCTTGGGTTCGGACAGGGAGTTCTTC,CASSLGSDREFF
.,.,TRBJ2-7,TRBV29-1,TGCAGCGCATCTTCACGACAGGCGAACGAGCAGTACTTC,CSASSRQANEQYF
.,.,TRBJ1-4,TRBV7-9,TGTGCCAGCAGCCCAACAGCAACTAATGAAAAACTGTTTTTT,CASSPTATNEKLFF
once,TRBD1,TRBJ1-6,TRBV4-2,TGTGCCAGCAGCCAACGCGACAGGGGTCCCTTCTTTAGTGGTTCACCCCTCCACTTT,CASSQRDRGPFFSGSPLHF
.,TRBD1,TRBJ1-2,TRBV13,TGTGCCAGCAGCCTGACAGGGGATTCGGATGGCTACACCTTC,CASSLTGDSDGYTF
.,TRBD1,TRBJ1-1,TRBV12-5,TGTGCTAGTGGAGGACAGGGCACTGAAGCTTTCTTT,CASGGQGTEAFF
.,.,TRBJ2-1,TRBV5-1,TGCGCCAGCAGCCCGGAGGCCTACAATGAGCAGTTCTTC,CASSPEAYNEQFF
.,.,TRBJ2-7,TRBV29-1,TGCAGCGTTGGAGGCAGCTCCTACGAGCAGTACTTC,CSVGGSSYEQYF
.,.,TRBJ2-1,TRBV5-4,TGTGCCAGCAGCTTGGAGTTAGCGATGTACAATGAGCAGTTCTTC,CASSLELAMYNEQFF
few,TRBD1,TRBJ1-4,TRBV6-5,TGTGCCAGCAGACTTGGACAGGGGGAGGGTGAAAAACTGTTTTTT,CASRLGQGEGEKLFF
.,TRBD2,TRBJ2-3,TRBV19,TGTGCCAGTAGTATACTAGCGGGGGGCGGAGATACGCAGTATTTT,CASSILAGGGDTQYF
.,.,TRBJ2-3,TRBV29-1,TGCAGCGTTGAAGATGTCAGAGGGAGCACAGATACGCAGTATTTT,CSVEDVRGSTDTQYF
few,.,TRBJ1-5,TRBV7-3,TGTGCCAGCAGTATCCAGGGAAATCAGCCCCAGCATTTT,CASSIQGNQPQHF
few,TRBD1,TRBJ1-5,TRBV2,TGTGCCAGCACTGCTGGGACAGCCAACAATCAGCCCCAGCATTTT,CASTAGTANNQPQHF
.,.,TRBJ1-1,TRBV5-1,TGCGCCAGCAGCTTGGTGTACGGGGGGAACACTGAAGCTTTCTTT,CASSLVYGGNTEAFF
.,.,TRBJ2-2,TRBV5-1,TGCGCCAGCAGCTTGTCCGGTGCTAACACCGGGGAGCTGTTTTTT,CASSLSGANTGELFF
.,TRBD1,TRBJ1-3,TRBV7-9,TGTGCCAGCAGCTTGAGGACAGGGTCTGGAAACACCATATATTTT,CASSLRTGSGNTIYF
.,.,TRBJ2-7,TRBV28,TGTGCCAGCAGTTTAGGTCCCTTGTCGGGGGAAGAGCAGTACTTC,CASSLGPLSGEEQYF
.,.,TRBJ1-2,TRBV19,TGTGCCAGTAGTAGCAGACAGTCTCGGGGCTACACCTTC,CASSSRQSRGYTF
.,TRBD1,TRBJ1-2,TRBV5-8,TGTGCCAGCAGCCACCGGGACAGCTATGGCTACACCTTC,CASSHRDSYGYTF
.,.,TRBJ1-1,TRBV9,TGTGCCAGCAGCGCCTTCGCAGGCACTGAAGCTTTCTTT,CASSAFAGTEAFF
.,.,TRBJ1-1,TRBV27,TGTGCCAGCAGTTTTCGGCGGGGGCGGACTGAAGCTTTCTTT,CASSFRRGRTEAFF
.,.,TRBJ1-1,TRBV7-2,TGTGCCAGCTTACACCCAGGGGCGTCACAGGGATGGAAGAACACTGAAGCTTTCTTT,CASLHPGASQGWKNTEAFF
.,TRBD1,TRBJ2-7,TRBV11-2,TGTGCCAGCAGCCCGGACAGGCCTGCCTACGAGCAGTACTTC,CASSPDRPAYEQYF
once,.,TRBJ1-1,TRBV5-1,TGCGCCAGCAGAGCGAGCCCGGGACAGAACACTGAAGCTTTCTTT,CASRASPGQNTEAFF
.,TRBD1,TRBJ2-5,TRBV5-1,TGCGCCAGCACCAACAGGGGACGAGGAGGGACCCAGTACTTC,CASTNRGRGGTQYF
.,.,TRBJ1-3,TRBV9,TGTGCCAGCAGCCCCGAACCCACGAGCTCTGGAAACACCATATATTTT,CASSPEPTSSGNTIYF
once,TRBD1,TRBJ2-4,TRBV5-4,TGTGCCAGCAGCCGTACAGGGGGAGAAAACATTCAGTACTTC,CASSRTGGENIQYF
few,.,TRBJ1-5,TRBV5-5,TGTGCCAGCAGCAAGAGGCAGGGTAAAGATCAGCCCCAGCATTTT,CASSKRQGKDQPQHF
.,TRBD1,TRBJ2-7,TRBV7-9,TGTGCCAGCAGCGACCCGGGACAGAAAGGGGTATGGGAGCAGTACTTC,CASSDPGQKGVWEQYF
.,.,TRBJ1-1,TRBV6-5,TGTGCCAGCAGTTTCCGGAACACTGAAGCTTTCTTT,CASSFRNTEAFF